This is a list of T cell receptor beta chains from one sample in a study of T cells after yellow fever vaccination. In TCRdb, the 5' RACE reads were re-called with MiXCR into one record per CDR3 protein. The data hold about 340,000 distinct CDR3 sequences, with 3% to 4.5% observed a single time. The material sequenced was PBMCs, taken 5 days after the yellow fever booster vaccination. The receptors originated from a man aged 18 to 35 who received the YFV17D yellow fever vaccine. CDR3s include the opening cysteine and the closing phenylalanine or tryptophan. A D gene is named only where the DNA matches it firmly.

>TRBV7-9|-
CASSLEVGGYTF
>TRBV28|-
CASIRSQRTKGGTEAFF
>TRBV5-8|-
CASSLAVFQAGIQHF
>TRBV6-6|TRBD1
CASSTARQGQMNTEAFF
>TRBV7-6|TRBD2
CASTLAGGTSTDTQYF
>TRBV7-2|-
CASSAELVVETQYF
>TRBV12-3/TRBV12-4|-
CASSPSTGELFF
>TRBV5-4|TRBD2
CASTSVSRTSGEERETQYF
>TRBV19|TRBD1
CASSAGGQGKDGYTF
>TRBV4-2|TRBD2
CASSQGGSRASGVTDTQYF
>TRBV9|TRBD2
CASSVDSSGDYEQYF
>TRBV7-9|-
CASSLVGGSDEQFF
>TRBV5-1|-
CASSLRWTEQETQYF
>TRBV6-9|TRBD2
CASLQVAGFNEQFF
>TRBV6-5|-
CASSSRGSGGYNSPLHF
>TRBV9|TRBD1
CASSAYGTAGEKLFF
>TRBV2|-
CASRLGKLTDTQYF
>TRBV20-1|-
CSADLTGPGLFF
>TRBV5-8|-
CASSPGGQVAQQYF
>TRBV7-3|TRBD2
CASSSIAGGPPAQANEQFF
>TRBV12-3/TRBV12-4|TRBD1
CASTPGRGLGKTEAFF
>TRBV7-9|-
CASSWTETQYF
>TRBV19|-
CATSDMAGEKLFF
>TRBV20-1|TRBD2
CSAPVAGLDEQFF
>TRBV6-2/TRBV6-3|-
CASSYEGRSPLHF
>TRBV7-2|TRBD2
CACSFAITSGGRETQYF
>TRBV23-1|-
CASSQSVRVEQYF
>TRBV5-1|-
CASSVLDIQETQYF
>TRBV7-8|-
CASSPAGQQSNYGYTF
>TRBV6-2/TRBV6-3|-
CASQRGDGYTF
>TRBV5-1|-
CASSGGRVQETQYF
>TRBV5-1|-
CASSLSSTEAFF